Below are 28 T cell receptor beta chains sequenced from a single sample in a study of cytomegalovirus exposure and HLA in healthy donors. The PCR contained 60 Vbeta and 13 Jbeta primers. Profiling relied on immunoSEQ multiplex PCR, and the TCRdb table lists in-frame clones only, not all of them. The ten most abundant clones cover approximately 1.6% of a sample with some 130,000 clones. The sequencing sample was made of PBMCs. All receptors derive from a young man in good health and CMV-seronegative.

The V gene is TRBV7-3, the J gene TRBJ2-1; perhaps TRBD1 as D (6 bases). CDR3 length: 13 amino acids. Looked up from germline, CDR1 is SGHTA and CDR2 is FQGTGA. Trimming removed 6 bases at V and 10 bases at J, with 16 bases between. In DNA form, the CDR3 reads TGTGCCAGCAGTAGCCCGGGCACAGGGGAGCAGTTCTTC. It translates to CASSSPGTGEQFF.

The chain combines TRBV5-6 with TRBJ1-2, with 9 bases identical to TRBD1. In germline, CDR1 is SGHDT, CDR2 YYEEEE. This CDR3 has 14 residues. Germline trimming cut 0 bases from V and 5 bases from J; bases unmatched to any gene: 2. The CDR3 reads CASSLVQGAYGYTF. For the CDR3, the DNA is TGTGCCAGCAGCTTGGTACAGGGGGCTTATGGCTACACCTTC.

The CDR3 sequence: CASSDGTPNTEAFF. CDR3 nucleotides: TGTGCCAGCAGTGACGGGACACCGAACACTGAAGCTTTCTTT. This chain links TRBV28 with TRBJ1-1; D possibly corresponds to TRBD1 (6 bases). Germline loops: CDR1 MDHEN, CDR2 SYDVKM. The CDR3 runs to 14 residues. The V end lost 5 bases, the J end lost 1 base, and 11 bases lay between the germline ends.

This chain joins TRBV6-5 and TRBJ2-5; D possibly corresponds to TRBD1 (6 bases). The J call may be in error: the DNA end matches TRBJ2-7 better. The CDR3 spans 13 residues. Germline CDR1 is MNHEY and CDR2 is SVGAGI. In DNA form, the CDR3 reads TGTGCCAGCACCACCGCGACAGGCGACGAGCAGTACTTC. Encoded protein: CASTTATGDEQYF.

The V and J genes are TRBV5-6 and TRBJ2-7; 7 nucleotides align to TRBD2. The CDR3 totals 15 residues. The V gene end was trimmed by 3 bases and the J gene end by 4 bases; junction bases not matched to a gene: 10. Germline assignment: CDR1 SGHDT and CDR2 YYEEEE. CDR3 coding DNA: TGTGCCAGCAGCTCCACCCCGGGAGGCTCTTACGAGCAGTACTTC. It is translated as CASSSTPGGSYEQYF. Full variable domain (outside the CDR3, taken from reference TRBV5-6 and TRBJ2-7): DAGVTQSPTHLIKTRGQQVTLRCSPKSGHDTVSWYQQALGQGPQFIFQYYEEEERQRGNFPDRFSGHQFPNYSSELNVNALLLGDSALYLCASSSTPGGSYEQYFGPGTRLTVT.

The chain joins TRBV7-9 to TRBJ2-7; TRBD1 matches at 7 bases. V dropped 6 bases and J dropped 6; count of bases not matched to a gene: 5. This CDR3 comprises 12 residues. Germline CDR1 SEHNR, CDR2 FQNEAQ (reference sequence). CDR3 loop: CASSRTGVEQYF. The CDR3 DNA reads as TGTGCCAGCAGTAGAACAGGGGTCGAGCAGTACTTC.

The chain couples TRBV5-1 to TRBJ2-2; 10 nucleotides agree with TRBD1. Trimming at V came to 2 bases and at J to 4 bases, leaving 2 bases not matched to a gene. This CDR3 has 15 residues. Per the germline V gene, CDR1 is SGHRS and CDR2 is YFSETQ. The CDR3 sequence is CASSLGTGVTGELFF. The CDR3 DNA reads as TGCGCCAGCAGCTTAGGGACAGGGGTCACCGGGGAGCTGTTTTTT.

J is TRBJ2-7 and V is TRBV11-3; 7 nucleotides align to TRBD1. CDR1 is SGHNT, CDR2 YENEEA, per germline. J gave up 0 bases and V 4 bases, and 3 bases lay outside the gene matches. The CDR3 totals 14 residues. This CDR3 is CASSYGQASYEQYF. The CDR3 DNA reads TGTGCCAGCAGCTATGGACAGGCCTCCTACGAGCAGTACTTC.

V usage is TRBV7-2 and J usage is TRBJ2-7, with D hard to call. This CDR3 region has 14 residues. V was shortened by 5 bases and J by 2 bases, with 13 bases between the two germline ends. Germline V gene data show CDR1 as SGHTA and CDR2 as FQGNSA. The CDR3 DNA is TGTGCCAGCAGCCGAGCAATTCGTACCTACGAGCAGTACTTC. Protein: CASSRAIRTYEQYF.

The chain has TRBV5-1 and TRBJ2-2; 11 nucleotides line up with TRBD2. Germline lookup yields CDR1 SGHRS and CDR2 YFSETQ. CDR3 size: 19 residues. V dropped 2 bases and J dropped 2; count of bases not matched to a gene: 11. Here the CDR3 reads CASSFLAGGHLINTGELFF. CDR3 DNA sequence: TGCGCCAGCAGCTTCCTAGCGGGGGGCCACTTGATTAACACCGGGGAGCTGTTTTTT.

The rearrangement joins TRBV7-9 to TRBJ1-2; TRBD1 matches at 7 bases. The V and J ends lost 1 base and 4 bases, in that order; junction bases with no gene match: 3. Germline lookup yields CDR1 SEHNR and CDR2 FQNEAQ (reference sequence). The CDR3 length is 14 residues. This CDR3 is CASSLGGGRYGYTF. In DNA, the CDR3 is TGTGCCAGCAGCTTAGGAGGGGGCCGCTATGGCTACACCTTC.

CDR3 protein: CASSLNGGTEQFF. Here the CDR3 DNA reads TGTGCCAGCAGCTTAAATGGAGGGACTGAGCAGTTCTTC. This chain links TRBV7-3 with TRBJ2-1; D is perhaps TRBD2 (6 bases). The germline V gene encodes CDR1 SGHTA and CDR2 FQGTGA. The length of the CDR3 is 13 residues. Between the trimmed V and J ends, which lost 1 base and 9 bases, there was a span of 10 bases.

The CDR3: CASSPTNYPGHFAAFF. In DNA, the CDR3 is TGTGCCAGCAGCCCGACCAACTATCCGGGACATTTCGCAGCTTTCTTT. The chain joins TRBV28 to TRBJ1-1, with a possible D match to TRBD1 (6 bases). V lost 6 bases and J 10 bases, leaving 27 bases between the germline ends. The CDR3 extends over 16 amino acids. Germline CDR1 reads MDHEN; CDR2 reads SYDVKM.

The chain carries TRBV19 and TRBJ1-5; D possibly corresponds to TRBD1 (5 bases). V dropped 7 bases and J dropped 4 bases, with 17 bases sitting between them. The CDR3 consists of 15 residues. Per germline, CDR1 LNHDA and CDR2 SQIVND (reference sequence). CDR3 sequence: CASISRGTSNQPQHF. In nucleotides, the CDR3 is TGTGCCAGTATTTCTCGGGGGACTTCGAATCAGCCCCAGCATTTT.

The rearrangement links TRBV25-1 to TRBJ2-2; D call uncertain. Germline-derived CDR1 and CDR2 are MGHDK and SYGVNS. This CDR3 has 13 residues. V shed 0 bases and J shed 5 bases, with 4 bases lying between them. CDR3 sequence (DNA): TGTGCCAGCAGTGAATACACTACCGGGGAGCTGTTTTTT. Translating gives CASSEYTTGELFF. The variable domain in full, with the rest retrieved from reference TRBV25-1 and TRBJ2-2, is EADIYQTPRYLVIGTGKKITLECSQTMGHDKMYWYQQDPGMELHLIHYSYGVNSTEKGDLSSESTVSRIRTEHFPLTLESARPSHTSQYLCASSEYTTGELFFGEGSRLTVL.

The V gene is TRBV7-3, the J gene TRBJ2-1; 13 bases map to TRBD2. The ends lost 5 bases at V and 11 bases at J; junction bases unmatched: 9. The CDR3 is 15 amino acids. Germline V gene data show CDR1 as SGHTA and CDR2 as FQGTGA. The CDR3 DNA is TGTGCCAGCAGCCCCGGACTAGCGGGAGTTGGGAAGCAGTTCTTC. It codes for CASSPGLAGVGKQFF.

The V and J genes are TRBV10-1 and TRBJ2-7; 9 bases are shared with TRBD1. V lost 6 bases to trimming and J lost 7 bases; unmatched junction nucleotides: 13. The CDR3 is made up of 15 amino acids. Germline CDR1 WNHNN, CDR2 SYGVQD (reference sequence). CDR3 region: CASSYDTGGCEEQYF. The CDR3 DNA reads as TGCGCCAGCAGCTATGATACAGGGGGCTGCGAAGAGCAGTACTTC.

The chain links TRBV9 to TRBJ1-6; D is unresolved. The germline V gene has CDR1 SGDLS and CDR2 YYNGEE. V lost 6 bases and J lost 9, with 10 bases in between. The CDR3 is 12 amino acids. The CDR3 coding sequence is TGTGCCAGCACTAGACCCGGTTCACCCCTCCACTTT. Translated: CASTRPGSPLHF.

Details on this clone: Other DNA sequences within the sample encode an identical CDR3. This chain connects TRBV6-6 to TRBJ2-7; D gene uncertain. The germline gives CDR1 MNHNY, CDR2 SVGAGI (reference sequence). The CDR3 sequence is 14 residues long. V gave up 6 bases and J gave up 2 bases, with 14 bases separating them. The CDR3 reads CASSPGELTYEQYF. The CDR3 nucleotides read TGTGCCAGCAGCCCTGGAGAGCTGACCTACGAGCAGTACTTC.

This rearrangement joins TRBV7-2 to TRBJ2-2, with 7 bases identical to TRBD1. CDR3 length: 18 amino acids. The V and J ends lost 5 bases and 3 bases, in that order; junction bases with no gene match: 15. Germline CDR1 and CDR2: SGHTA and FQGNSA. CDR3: CASSESLLAGGYTGELFF. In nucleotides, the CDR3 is TGTGCCAGCAGCGAGTCGCTTCTGGCAGGGGGTTACACCGGGGAGCTGTTTTTT. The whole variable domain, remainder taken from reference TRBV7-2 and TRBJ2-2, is GAGVSQSPSNKVTEKGKDVELRCDPISGHTALYWYRQSLGQGLEFLIYFQGNSAPDKSGLPSDRFSAERTGGSVSTLTIQRTQQEDSAVYLCASSESLLAGGYTGELFFGEGSRLTVL.

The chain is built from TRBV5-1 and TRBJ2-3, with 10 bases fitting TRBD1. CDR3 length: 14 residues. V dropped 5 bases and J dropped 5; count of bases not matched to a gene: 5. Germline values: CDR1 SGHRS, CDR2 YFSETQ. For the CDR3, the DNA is TGCGCCAGCAGAACCGGGACAGGGGAAGATACGCAGTATTTT. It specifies CASRTGTGEDTQYF.

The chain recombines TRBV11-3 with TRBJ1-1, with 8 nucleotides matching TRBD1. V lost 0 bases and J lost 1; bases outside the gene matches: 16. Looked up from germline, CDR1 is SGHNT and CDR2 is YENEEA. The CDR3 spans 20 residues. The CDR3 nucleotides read TGTGCCAGCAGCTTAGAGACAGGGGAGGTTTTAGTAGCCGCGAACACTGAAGCTTTCTTT. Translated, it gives CASSLETGEVLVAANTEAFF.

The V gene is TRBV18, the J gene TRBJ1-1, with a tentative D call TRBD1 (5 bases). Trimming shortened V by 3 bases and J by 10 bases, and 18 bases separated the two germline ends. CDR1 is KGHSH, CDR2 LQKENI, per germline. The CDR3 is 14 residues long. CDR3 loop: CASSPALQGSGAFF. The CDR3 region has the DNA TGTGCCAGCTCACCTGCGTTGCAGGGAAGTGGAGCTTTCTTT.

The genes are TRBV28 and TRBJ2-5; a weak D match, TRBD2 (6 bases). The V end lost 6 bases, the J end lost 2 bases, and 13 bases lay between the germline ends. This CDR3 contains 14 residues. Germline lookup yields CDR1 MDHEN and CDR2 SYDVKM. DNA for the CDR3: TGTGCCAGCAGCCTGGGGAGGCCTCAAGAGACCCAGTACTTC. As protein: CASSLGRPQETQYF.

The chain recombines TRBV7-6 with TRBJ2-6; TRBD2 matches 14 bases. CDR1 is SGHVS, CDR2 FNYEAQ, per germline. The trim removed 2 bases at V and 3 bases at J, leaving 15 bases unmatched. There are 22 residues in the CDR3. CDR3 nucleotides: TGTGCCAGCAGCTTATTGGCGAACGTCGGGACTAGCGGGAGTTATGGGGCCAACGTCCTGACTTTC. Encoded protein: CASSLLANVGTSGSYGANVLTF.

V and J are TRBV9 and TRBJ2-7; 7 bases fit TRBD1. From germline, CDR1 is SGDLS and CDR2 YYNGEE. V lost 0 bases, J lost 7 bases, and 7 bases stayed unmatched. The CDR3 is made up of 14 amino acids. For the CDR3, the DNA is TGTGCCAGCAGCGTAGGACAGGGCTCTAGGGAGCAGTACTTC. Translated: CASSVGQGSREQYF.

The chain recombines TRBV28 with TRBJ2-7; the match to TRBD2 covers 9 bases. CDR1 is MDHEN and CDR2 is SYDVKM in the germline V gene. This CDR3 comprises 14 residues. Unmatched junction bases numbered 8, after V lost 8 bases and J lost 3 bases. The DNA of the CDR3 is TGTGCCAGCGGAACAGCGGGAGGTCACTACGAGCAGTACTTC. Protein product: CASGTAGGHYEQYF.

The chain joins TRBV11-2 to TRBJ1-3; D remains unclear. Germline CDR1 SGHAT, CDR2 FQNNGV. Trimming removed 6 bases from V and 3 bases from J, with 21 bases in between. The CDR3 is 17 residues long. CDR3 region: CASRGRDAQVGGNTIYF. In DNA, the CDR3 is TGTGCCAGCAGAGGCCGGGATGCCCAGGTCGGTGGAAACACCATATATTTT.